A single sample is the source of the 4 T cell receptor beta chains below, sequenced in a study of T cells in Graves' hyperthyroidism and ophthalmopathy. RNA transcripts yielded amplified TCR beta CDR3 regions. A first-round RT-PCR of the TCR CDR3 used the HTBI primer set. Each CDR3 protein gets one entry after TCRdb re-called the multiplex PCR reads with MiXCR. The table shows roughly 380,000 distinct CDR3 sequences, with about 19% occurring only once. Material: blood. All receptors derive from a woman aged 18-35 years with Graves' hyperthyroidism.

In this sample, this clonotype turned up many times. V usage is TRBV12-3 or TRBV12-4 and J usage is TRBJ1-3, with 7 bases fitting TRBD1. CDR3 length equals 17 residues. V was clipped by 4 bases and J by 0 bases; unmatched bases: 9. The CDR3 protein is CASSSGQLYSSGNTIYF. CDR3 nucleotide sequence: TGTGCCAGCAGTTCGGGACAGTTGTATAGCTCTGGAAACACCATATATTTT.

This clonotype appeared many times. The chain links TRBV18 to TRBJ2-7; D perhaps matches TRBD2 (5 bases). CDR1 and CDR2 (germline): KGHSH, LQKENI. This CDR3 contains 14 residues. V lost 6 bases to trimming and J lost 4 bases, with 16 bases between them. CDR3 coding DNA: TGTGCCAGCTCCCCAGGTGCGCGAGGGTACGAGCAGTACTTC. Its translation is CASSPGARGYEQYF.

This clonotype was detected many times. The rearrangement joins TRBV6-1 to TRBJ2-5, with 9 bases identical to TRBD1. This CDR3 has 12 amino acids. Germline lookup yields CDR1 MNHNS and CDR2 SASEGT. J was trimmed by 5 bases and V by 8 bases; bases with no gene match: 3. CDR3 loop: CASGQGTETQYF. As DNA, the CDR3 is TGTGCCAGCGGACAGGGGACGGAGACCCAGTACTTC.

Ten or more counts support this clonotype. J is TRBJ2-7 and V is TRBV2; 8 nucleotides agree with TRBD1. This CDR3 spans 14 amino acids. CDR1 and CDR2 from the germline V gene are SNHLY and FYNNEI. The trim removed 6 bases at V and 2 bases at J, leaving 6 bases unmatched. The CDR3 loop is CASSIDRGTYEQYF. In nucleotides, the CDR3 is TGTGCCAGCAGCATCGACAGGGGCACCTACGAGCAGTACTTC. The full variable domain, its missing parts supplied by reference TRBV2 and TRBJ2-7, is EPEVTQTPSHQVTQMGQEVILRCVPISNHLYFYWYRQILGQKVEFLVSFYNNEISEKSEIFDDQFSVERPDGSNFTLKIRSTKLEDSAMYFCASSIDRGTYEQYFGPGTRLTVT.